One sample yielded the 27 T cell receptor beta chains listed below, sequenced in a study of T cells after yellow fever vaccination (dated by TCRdb to the late 2010s). The library was obtained by 5' RACE. Instrument on record: Illumina HiSeq 2500. TCRdb's own reprocessing of the public reads used fastp at Q25 and MiXCR and kept productive beta chains. CDR3 protein sequences are deduplicated, and each keeps its most common genes and DNA. A total of approximately 160,000 distinct CDR3 sequences appear in this sample, 6.2% of them only once. Roughly 3% of the sample is in the top ten clones. The sample's treatment or condition label, decoded: live attenuated yellow fever vaccine strain. The sequences come from CD4+ T cells sorted from PBMCs, collected on the day of the first yellow fever vaccination. The origin of the receptors is a man aged 18 to 30 who received the YFV17D yellow fever vaccine.

This clonotype was seen repeatedly, ten times or more. The V and J genes are TRBV24-1 and TRBJ2-4; D is ambiguous. Germline CDR1 and CDR2: KGHDR and SFDVKD. There are 13 residues in the CDR3. Trimming pared 3 bases from V and 3 bases from J, leaving 5 bases between. CDR3 region: CATSDTSKNIQYF. The CDR3 nucleotides read TGTGCCACCAGTGATACCAGCAAAAACATTCAGTACTTC.

This clonotype was recorded at least ten times. The V gene is TRBV18, the J gene TRBJ2-3; D tentatively fits TRBD1 or TRBD2 (6 bases each). Germline V gives CDR1 KGHSH, CDR2 LQKENI. V lost 2 bases and J 4 bases, leaving 19 bases between the germline ends. This CDR3 has 17 amino acids. CDR3 DNA: TGTGCCAGCTCACCAATTTTGGGCAACAGGGAGGCAGATACGCAGTATTTT. It encodes CASSPILGNREADTQYF.

In its sample, this clonotype was seen many times. This chain uses TRBV5-1 with TRBJ2-2, with 8 positions matching TRBD2. The CDR3 spans 15 residues. V shed 5 bases and J 6 bases; nucleotides not matched to a gene: 9. CDR1 is SGHRS, CDR2 YFSETQ, per germline. CDR3 loop: CASSLQAGGPGELFF. The CDR3 region has the DNA TGCGCCAGCAGTCTTCAGGCGGGGGGTCCCGGGGAGCTGTTTTTT.

The rearrangement joins TRBV20-1 to TRBJ2-1; D may be TRBD1 or TRBD2 (5 bases each). Germline CDR1 DFQATT, CDR2 SNEGSKA (reference sequence). CDR3 length equals 11 residues. V lost 5 bases to trimming and J lost 6 bases, with 8 bases between them. CDR3 DNA sequence: TGCAGTGCTGGGACCTCCAATGAGCAGTTCTTC. Amino acid sequence: CSAGTSNEQFF.

The J gene is TRBJ2-3, the V gene TRBV20-1, with 7 bases aligning to TRBD1. The CDR3 totals 13 residues. CDR1 and CDR2 from the germline V gene are DFQATT and SNEGSKA (reference sequence). This chain's CDR3 is CRGEDRSTDTQYF. The DNA of the CDR3 is TGCAGGGGAGAGGACAGGAGCACAGATACGCAGTATTTT.

This clonotype was detected only a few times. The gene calls are TRBV3-1 and TRBJ1-6; no firm D call. The CDR3 is made up of 16 amino acids. Germline V gene data show CDR1 as LGHDT and CDR2 as YNNKEL (reference sequence). Trimming removed 0 bases at V and 5 bases at J, with 11 bases between. CDR3 DNA: TGTGCCAGCAGCCAAGATGGCGGGTATGATAATTCACCCCTCCACTTT. It yields the protein CASSQDGGYDNSPLHF.

CDR3 loop: CASSLKELGNTIYF. CDR3 bases: TGTGCCAGCAGCTTGAAAGAACTGGGAAACACCATATATTTT. This rearrangement joins TRBV5-4 to TRBJ1-3; D unresolved. The CDR3 runs to 14 residues. CDR1 SGHNT and CDR2 YYREEE come from the germline V gene (reference sequence). V shed 1 base and J shed 4 bases, with 9 bases lying between them.

The chain combines TRBV6-6 with TRBJ2-7; no definite D call. Trimming took off 6 bases at V and 4 bases at J, with 13 bases between the two ends. The CDR3 loop spans 13 amino acids. CDR1 is MNHNY, CDR2 SVGAGI, per germline (reference sequence). The CDR3 region is CASSQQSPYEQYV. DNA for the CDR3: TGTGCCAGCAGCCAGCAGTCACCTTACGAGCAGTACGTC.

The V call is TRBV24-1, the J call TRBJ2-1, with 9 bases that match TRBD1. This CDR3 has 16 amino acids. The V segment lost 2 bases and the J segment 6 bases; nucleotides outside the gene matches: 7. Germline V gene lookup returns CDR1 KGHDR and CDR2 SFDVKD. The CDR3: CATSDSGTGIFNEQFF. The CDR3 DNA follows: TGTGCCACCAGTGATTCCGGGACAGGGATTTTCAATGAGCAGTTCTTC.

There are many counts of this clonotype. V gene TRBV24-1 combines with J gene TRBJ2-3; 9 nucleotides line up with TRBD1. The length of the CDR3 is 15 residues. The germline CDR1 and CDR2 sequences are KGHDR and SFDVKD. The ends lost 6 bases at V and 3 bases at J; junction bases unmatched: 6. This CDR3 reads CATSFGQGRTDTQYF. The CDR3 bases are TGTGCCACCAGTTTCGGACAGGGGAGGACAGATACGCAGTATTTT.

This clonotype has more than one count but fewer than ten. The chain is built from TRBV11-2 and TRBJ2-1; D not certain. Between the trimmed V and J ends, which lost 1 base and 0 bases, there was a span of 16 bases. CDR3 length: 18 amino acids. Germline V gene data show CDR1 as SGHAT and CDR2 as FQNNGV. CDR3 coding DNA: TGTGCCAGCAGCTTAGGACGCTGGAGCAGTACCTCCTACAATGAGCAGTTCTTC. This codes for CASSLGRWSSTSYNEQFF.

This clonotype was picked up a small number of times. The chain recombines TRBV7-2 with TRBJ1-2, with D perhaps TRBD1 (6 bases). With 5 bases removed from V and 2 bases from J, the gap between germline ends came to 12 bases. In germline, CDR1 is SGHTA, CDR2 FQGNSA. The CDR3 is 14 amino acids. The chain's CDR3 is CASSPAGVNYGYTF. CDR3 sequence (DNA): TGTGCCAGCAGCCCCGCAGGGGTAAACTATGGCTACACCTTC.

The genes are TRBV6-2 or TRBV6-3 and TRBJ2-3; tentatively, D is TRBD1 or TRBD2 (5 bases each). CDR3 length equals 13 residues. Deletions cut 5 bases from V and 8 bases from J, with 14 bases between. CDR1 is MNHEY and CDR2 is SVGEGT in the germline V gene. The CDR3 sequence is CASSRDVQVTQYF. In DNA form, the CDR3 reads TGTGCCAGCAGTCGGGACGTCCAAGTTACGCAGTATTTT.

Ten or more counts support this clonotype. The chain has TRBV6-5 and TRBJ2-3, with D perhaps TRBD1 or TRBD2 (6 bases each). The germline gives CDR1 MNHEY, CDR2 SVGAGI. The CDR3 is made up of 16 amino acids. Trimming took 1 base from V and 3 from J, leaving 14 bases between them. DNA of the CDR3: TGTGCCAGCAGTTACTTTGGGGGGCTGGGTACAGATACGCAGTATTTT. Translated, it gives CASSYFGGLGTDTQYF.

V is TRBV20-1 and J is TRBJ1-6; D unresolved. Trimming stripped 5 bases from V and 6 bases from J, with 11 bases between. The CDR3 runs 13 residues. Germline CDR1 is DFQATT and CDR2 is SNEGSKA (reference sequence). CDR3 DNA sequence: TGCAGTGCTCCCGGGAGGATTAATTCACCCCTCCACTTT. Amino acids: CSAPGRINSPLHF.

CDR3 amino acids: CASSHFWGGERETYEQYF. For the CDR3, the DNA is TGTGCCAGCAGCCACTTTTGGGGAGGGGAACGCGAGACCTACGAGCAGTACTTC. This rearrangement joins TRBV14 to TRBJ2-7; TRBD2 matches at 7 bases. The junction had 16 bases not matched to a gene; V was cut back by 3 bases and J by 2 bases. The CDR3 has 18 residues. Germline V gene data show CDR1 as SGHDN and CDR2 as FVKESK.

This clonotype was detected many times. CDR3 region: CASSASGYSNQPQHF. Written as DNA, the CDR3 is TGTGCCAGCAGCGCCTCCGGTTATAGCAATCAGCCCCAGCATTTT. The rearrangement links TRBV9 to TRBJ1-5; no clear D gene. The V end was cut by 3 bases, the J end by 0 bases, with 10 bases between. CDR3 size: 15 residues. The germline CDR1 and CDR2 sequences are SGDLS and YYNGEE.

This clonotype was found a few times. The chain has TRBV6-1 and TRBJ2-1; 10 bases are shared with TRBD2. The CDR3 has 14 residues. Losses at the gene ends were 6 bases for V and 8 bases for J; bases not matched to a gene: 7. The V gene's germline CDR1 is MNHNS and CDR2 SASEGT. CDR3 sequence: CASRERGGRDEQFF. CDR3 coding DNA: TGTGCCAGCAGGGAGCGGGGGGGCCGGGATGAGCAGTTCTTC.

The J gene is TRBJ1-2, the V gene TRBV19; D is ambiguous. CDR1 and CDR2 (germline): LNHDA, SQIVND (reference sequence). Trimming removed 1 base from V and 8 bases from J, with 14 bases in between. This CDR3 spans 14 amino acids. The CDR3 loop reads CASSIGTPPVGYTF. DNA of the CDR3: TGTGCCAGTAGTATAGGTACGCCGCCGGTCGGCTACACCTTC.

The V and J genes are TRBV30 and TRBJ2-3, with TRBD2 matching 8 bases. The CDR3 has 13 amino acids. Germline CDR1 reads GTSNPN; CDR2 reads SVGIG (reference sequence). Trimming at V came to 4 bases and at J to 1 base, leaving 1 base not matched to a gene. This CDR3 reads CAWTGGGTDTQYF. The CDR3 DNA sequence: TGTGCCTGGACGGGGGGGGGCACAGATACGCAGTATTTT.

This clonotype was counted between two and nine times. The V gene is TRBV5-4, the J gene TRBJ2-7; TRBD1 agrees at 9 bases. With 3 bases clipped from V and 6 bases from J, the junction kept 10 bases outside the gene matches. Germline V gene lookup returns CDR1 SGHNT and CDR2 YYREEE (reference sequence). The CDR3 spans 15 residues. The CDR3 sequence is CASSSQQGAGSEQYV. The DNA for the CDR3 is TGTGCCAGCAGCTCACAACAGGGGGCTGGATCCGAGCAGTACGTC.

On this clonotype: The junction departs from the called germline gene at one end, perhaps through a read error. This sequence joins TRBV20-1 and TRBJ2-6, with a possible D match to TRBD2 (5 bases). This CDR3 is 16 amino acids long. Germline V gene data show CDR1 as DFQATT and CDR2 as SNEGSKA (reference sequence). CDR3: CCAIRTSSSGANVLTF. As DNA, the CDR3 is TGCTGTGCTATCAGGACTTCCAGCTCTGGGGCCAACGTCCTGACTTTC.

There are many counts of this clonotype. The chain recombines TRBV5-1 with TRBJ2-3; 9 nucleotides match TRBD2. CDR3 size: 15 residues. Germline values: CDR1 SGHRS, CDR2 YFSETQ. Trimming at V came to 1 base and at J to 2 bases, leaving 2 bases not matched to a gene. The CDR3 DNA follows: TGCGCCAGCAGCTTGCCTAGCGGGGTCACAGATACGCAGTATTTT. Encoded protein: CASSLPSGVTDTQYF.

In this sample, this clonotype turned up many times. This chain connects TRBV12-3 or TRBV12-4 to TRBJ2-3; either TRBD1 or TRBD2 may supply D (5 bases each). The V gene lost 8 bases and the J gene lost 3 bases, with 9 bases spanning the gap. The CDR3 has 12 amino acids. This chain's CDR3 is CASGGPTDTQYF. In DNA, the CDR3 is TGTGCCAGCGGGGGTCCTACAGATACGCAGTATTTT.

This clonotype occurred a few times. The rearrangement uses TRBV5-1 and TRBJ1-5; a possible D gene is TRBD1 (5 bases). Germline lookup yields CDR1 SGHRS and CDR2 YFSETQ. V lost 3 bases, J lost 5 bases, and 9 bases lay in between. There are 13 residues in the CDR3. The CDR3 sequence: CASSSEGHQPQHF. The CDR3, as DNA: TGCGCCAGCAGCTCCGAGGGGCATCAGCCCCAGCATTTT.

This clonotype showed up many times. The chain links TRBV4-3 to TRBJ1-5, with 12 positions matching TRBD1. Germline V gene sequence: CDR1 LGHNA, CDR2 YSLEER. V trimming: 5 bases; J trimming: 14 bases; junction bases outside the gene matches: 10. This CDR3 is built from 14 residues. The CDR3 loop reads CASSAGTGGEKKHF. As DNA, the CDR3 is TGCGCCAGCAGCGCCGGGACAGGGGGCGAAAAGAAGCATTTT.

This clonotype was recorded at least ten times. This chain connects TRBV6-5 to TRBJ1-2; 7 bases agree with TRBD1. V shed 3 bases, J shed 7 bases, and the junction held 5 bases outside the gene matches. This CDR3 is 13 amino acids long. Per germline, CDR1 MNHEY and CDR2 SVGAGI. For the CDR3, the DNA is TGTGCCAGCAGTTATTTGCGGACAGGTGGCTACACCTTC. This sequence encodes CASSYLRTGGYTF.